The subject of this entry is one TCR beta chain. The antigen remains undetermined. This same CDR3 is encoded by further DNA sequences in the sample. The entry originates in a study of beta chain features in type 1 diabetes. For the study at large: The patient and healthy donor groups were comparable for age, gender and cell yields.

Investigators reverse transcribed all isolated RNA, so they sequenced expressed TCRB transcripts. Roughly 3.6 million reads was the average for naive, central memory and regulatory T cell samples. Repertoires were generated with immunoSEQ multiplex PCR, while TCRdb's copy carries only in-frame clones and drops some. The data show 860,000 or so clones, 15% to 20% seen once. Study-wide results and caveats: PCR might favor shorter templates, but any such skew would affect patients and controls equally.

V was clipped by 1 base and J by 2 bases, with 4 bases between them. Germline V lookup: CDR1 KGHSH, CDR2 LQKENI. There are 13 residues in the CDR3. V and J are TRBV18 and TRBJ2-3; unclear D gene. The material sequenced was naive CD4+ T cells from blood. The TCR originated in a woman aged 18-30 years in good health. Written as DNA, the CDR3 is TGTGCCAGCTCACCACGAACCACAGATACGCAGTATTTT. It encodes CASSPRTTDTQYF.